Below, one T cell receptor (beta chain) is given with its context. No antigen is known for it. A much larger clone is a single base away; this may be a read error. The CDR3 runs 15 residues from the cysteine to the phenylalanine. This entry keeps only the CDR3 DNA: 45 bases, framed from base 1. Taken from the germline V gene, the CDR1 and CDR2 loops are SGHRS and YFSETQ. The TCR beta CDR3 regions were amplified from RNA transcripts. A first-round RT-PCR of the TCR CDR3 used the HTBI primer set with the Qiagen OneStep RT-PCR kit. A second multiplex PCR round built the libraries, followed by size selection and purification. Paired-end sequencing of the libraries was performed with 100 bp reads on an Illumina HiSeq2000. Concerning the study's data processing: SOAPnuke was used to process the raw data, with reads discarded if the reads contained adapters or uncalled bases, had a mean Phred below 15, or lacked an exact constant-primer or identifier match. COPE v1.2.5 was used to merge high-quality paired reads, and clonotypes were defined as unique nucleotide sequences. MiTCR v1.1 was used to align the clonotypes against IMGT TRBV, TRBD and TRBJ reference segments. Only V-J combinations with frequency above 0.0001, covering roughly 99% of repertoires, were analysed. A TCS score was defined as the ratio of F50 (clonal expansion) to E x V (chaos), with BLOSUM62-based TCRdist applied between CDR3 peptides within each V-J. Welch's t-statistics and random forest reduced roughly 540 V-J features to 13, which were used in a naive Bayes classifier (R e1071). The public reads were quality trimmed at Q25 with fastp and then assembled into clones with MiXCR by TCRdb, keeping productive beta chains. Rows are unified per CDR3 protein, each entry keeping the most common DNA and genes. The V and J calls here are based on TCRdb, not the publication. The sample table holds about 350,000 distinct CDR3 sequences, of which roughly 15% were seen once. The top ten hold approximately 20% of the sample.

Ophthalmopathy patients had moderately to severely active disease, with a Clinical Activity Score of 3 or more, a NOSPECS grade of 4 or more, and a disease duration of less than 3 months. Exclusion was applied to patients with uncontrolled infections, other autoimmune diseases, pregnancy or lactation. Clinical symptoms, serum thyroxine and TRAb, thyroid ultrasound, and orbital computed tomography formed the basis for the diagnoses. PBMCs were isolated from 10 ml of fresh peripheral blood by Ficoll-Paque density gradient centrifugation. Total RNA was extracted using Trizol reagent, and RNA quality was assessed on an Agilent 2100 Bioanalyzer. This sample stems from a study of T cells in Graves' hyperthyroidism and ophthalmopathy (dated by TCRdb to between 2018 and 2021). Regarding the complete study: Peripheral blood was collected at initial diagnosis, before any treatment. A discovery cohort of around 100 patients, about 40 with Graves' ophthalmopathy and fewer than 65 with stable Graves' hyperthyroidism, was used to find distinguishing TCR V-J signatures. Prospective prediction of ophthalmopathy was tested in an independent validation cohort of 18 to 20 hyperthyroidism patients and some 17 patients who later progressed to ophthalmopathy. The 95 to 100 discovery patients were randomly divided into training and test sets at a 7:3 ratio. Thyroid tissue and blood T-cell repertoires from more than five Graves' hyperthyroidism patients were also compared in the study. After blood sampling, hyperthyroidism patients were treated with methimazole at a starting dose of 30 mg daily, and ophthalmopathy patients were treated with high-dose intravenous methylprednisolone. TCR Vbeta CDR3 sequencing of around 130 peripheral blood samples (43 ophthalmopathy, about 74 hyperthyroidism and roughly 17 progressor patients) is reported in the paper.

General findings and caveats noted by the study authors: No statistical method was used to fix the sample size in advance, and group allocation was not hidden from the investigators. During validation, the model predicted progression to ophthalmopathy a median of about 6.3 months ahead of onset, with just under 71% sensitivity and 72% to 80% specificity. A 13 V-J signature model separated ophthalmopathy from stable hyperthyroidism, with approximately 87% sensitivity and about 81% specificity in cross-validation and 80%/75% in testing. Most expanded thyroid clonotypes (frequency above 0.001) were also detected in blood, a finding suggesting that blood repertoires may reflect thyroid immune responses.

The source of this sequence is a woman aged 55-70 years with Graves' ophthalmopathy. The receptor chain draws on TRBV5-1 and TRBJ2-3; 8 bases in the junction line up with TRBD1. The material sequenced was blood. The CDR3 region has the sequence CASFDRGWGTDTQCF. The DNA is TGCGCCAGCTTTGACAGGGGCTGGGGCACAGATACGCAGTGTTTT.